This note documents a single T cell receptor beta chain sequence. Its antigen remains unidentified. The data belong to a study of post-analysis software for immune sequencing data. Across the study: Both relapsing-remitting and secondary progressive multiple sclerosis featured among the disease courses, as did progressive-relapsing multiple sclerosis. Study findings and constraints: Multiple sclerosis was associated with a significant reduction in normalized Chao1 diversity relative to controls. The study found TRBV5-6, TRBV5-1 and TRBV20-1 among five or six TRBV segments more frequent in patients than controls. F-measure co-clustering was strong for batch-matched samples.

This CDR3 is built from 15 residues. The V gene's germline CDR1 is SGDLS and CDR2 YYNGEE. Trimming removed 4 bases from V and 3 bases from J, with 16 bases in between. Prepared libraries of TCR beta cDNA carried unique molecular identifiers. Roughly 450,000 cDNA molecules were recovered from an input of about 0.95 to 11 million T cells. TCRdb called the PCR reads again in MiXCR, with one record for every CDR3 protein. This sample has roughly 620,000 distinct CDR3 sequences, with roughly 47% found just once. Sequencing was done on a sample of blood. The V gene is TRBV9, the J gene TRBJ2-5; D assignment may be TRBD1 or TRBD2 (5 bases each). The receptor comes from a girl aged 10-17 years with multiple sclerosis. CDR3 sequence (DNA): TGTGCCAGCAGCCCGAACCGGGACGGTGAAGAGACCCAGTACTTC. It codes for CASSPNRDGEETQYF.